This is a list of T cell receptor beta chains from one sample in a study of shared clonotypes between healthy human individuals. Libraries were prepared by immunoSEQ multiplex PCR; TCRdb keeps only in-frame clonotypes and omits some of them. The table shows some 510,000 clones, with 60% to 85% occurring only once. The sequenced sample consisted of PBMCs. The receptor source for this set is a woman aged 40 to 50 in good health. Some clones in this sample may be carry-over from other donors' samples. Both conserved end residues are part of each CDR3. D genes are given only for firm matches. Some rows mark clone size as missing; the rest say once, few, many or name a class of expanded clone.

j_call d_call clone_size v_call cdr3_nt cdr3_aa
TRBJ2-3 TRBD1 NA TRBV5-5 TGTGCCAGCAGCTTAGCCCAGACAGGGGGTGTGACAGATACGCAGTATTTT CASSLAQTGGVTDTQYF
TRBJ2-5 TRBD2 NA TRBV18 TGTGCCAGCCCAGGACTAGCGGGAACCGGGGGGACCCAGTACTTC CASPGLAGTGGTQYF
TRBJ2-3 NA NA TRBV19 TGTGCCAGTAGTATGACGGGCGCAGATACGCAGTATTTT CASSMTGADTQYF
TRBJ1-2 TRBD1 NA TRBV6-1 TGTGCCAGCAGTGAAATGGGACAGGGGAGTAGAGGCTACACCTTC CASSEMGQGSRGYTF
TRBJ1-1 NA NA TRBV11-2 TGTGCCAGCAGCTTATCCCAGAACACTGAAGCTTTCTTT CASSLSQNTEAFF
TRBJ1-1 NA NA TRBV6-1 TGTGCCAGCAAACCCTCCGGGGCCCCTGAAGCTTTCTTT CASKPSGAPEAFF
TRBJ2-7 NA NA TRBV7-9 TGTGCCAGCAGCCTGGACGGTCCCTACGAGCAGTACTTC CASSLDGPYEQYF
TRBJ2-1 NA NA TRBV11-2 TGTGCCAGCAGCTTAGGTCCTCTCCGCTTCGGACTTTTCTTC CASSLGPLRFGLFF
TRBJ2-1 TRBD2 NA TRBV7-8 TGTGCCAGCAGCTTTTTCGGCTCGGGACTAGCGGAGCACAATGAGCAGTTCTTC CASSFFGSGLAEHNEQFF
TRBJ1-5 NA NA TRBV7-2 TGTGCCAGCAGCTCCGAGGGGCTCTATAGCAATCAGCCCCAGCATTTT CASSSEGLYSNQPQHF
TRBJ2-7 TRBD1 NA TRBV7-3 TGTGCCAGCAGCTACCGGGACAGGGGGCCCTACGAGCAGTACTTC CASSYRDRGPYEQYF
TRBJ1-5 TRBD1 NA TRBV7-9 TGTGCCAGCAGCACCGACAGGGAAGATGGGGATCAGCCCCAGCATTTT CASSTDREDGDQPQHF
TRBJ1-4 NA NA TRBV5-3 TGTGCCAGCAGCTTGGATACAGACAGTCGTGAAAAACTGTTTTTT CASSLDTDSREKLFF
TRBJ2-1 TRBD2 few TRBV7-9 TGTGCCAGCAGCCGGACTAGCAGCGAGCAGTTCTTC CASSRTSSEQFF
TRBJ2-1 NA once TRBV28 TGTGCCAGCAGTTTAGGGGGCAGAATATCCTACAATGAGCAGTTCTTC CASSLGGRISYNEQFF